This T cell receptor (beta chain) was identified during a study of T cell clones after liver transplantation. About the study: Apart from a few HCV-positive recipients, transplants were for non-autoimmune, non-viral reasons. Standard immunosuppression, with no induction, continued until 12-24 months after transplant. Study-level points and caveats: Migration into the graft, not deletion, may explain lost graft donor-reactive T cells.

Remarks on this clone: Its antigen is unknown.

V dropped 5 bases and J dropped 1 base, with 14 bases sitting between them. Germline V gene data show CDR1 as SGHVS and CDR2 as FQNEAQ. This CDR3 is 15 amino acids long. Assay: immunoSEQ multiplex PCR; the TCRdb copy retains only in-frame clones and omits some. The table includes 80,000 or so clones, around four fifths detected once. This chain joins TRBV7-8 and TRBJ1-1; D ambiguous. The specimen was CD4+ T cells from blood, collected 45 to 46 months after liver transplant. This sequence was found in a human patient who received a liver transplant. Some of these T cells may belong to the graft donor. CDR3 DNA: TGTGCCAGCAGCCCCCTCGGAGGAAGGAACACTGAAGCTTTCTTT. As protein: CASSPLGGRNTEAFF.